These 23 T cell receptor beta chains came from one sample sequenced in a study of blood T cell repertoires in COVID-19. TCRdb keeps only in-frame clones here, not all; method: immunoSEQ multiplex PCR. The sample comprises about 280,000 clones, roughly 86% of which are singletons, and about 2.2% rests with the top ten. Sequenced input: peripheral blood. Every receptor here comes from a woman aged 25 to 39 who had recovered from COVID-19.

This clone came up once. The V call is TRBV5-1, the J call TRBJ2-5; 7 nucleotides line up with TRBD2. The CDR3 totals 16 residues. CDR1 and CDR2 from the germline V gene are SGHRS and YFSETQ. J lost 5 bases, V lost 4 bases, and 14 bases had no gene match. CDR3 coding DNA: TGCGCCAGCAGCCGCGGTCTCACGGGGGGTTTGGAGACCCAGTACTTC. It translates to CASSRGLTGGLETQYF.

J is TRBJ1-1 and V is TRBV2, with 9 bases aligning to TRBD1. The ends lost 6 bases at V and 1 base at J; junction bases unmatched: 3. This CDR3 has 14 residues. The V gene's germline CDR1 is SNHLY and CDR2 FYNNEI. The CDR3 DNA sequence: TGTGCCAGCAGATGGACAGGGGAGAACACTGAAGCTTTCTTT. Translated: CASRWTGENTEAFF.

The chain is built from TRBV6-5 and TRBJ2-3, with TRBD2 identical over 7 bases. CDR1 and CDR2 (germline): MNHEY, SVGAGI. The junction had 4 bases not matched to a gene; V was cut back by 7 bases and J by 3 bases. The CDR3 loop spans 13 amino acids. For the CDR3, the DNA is TGTGCCAGCATGCGCGGGGGAACAGATACGCAGTATTTT. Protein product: CASMRGGTDTQYF.

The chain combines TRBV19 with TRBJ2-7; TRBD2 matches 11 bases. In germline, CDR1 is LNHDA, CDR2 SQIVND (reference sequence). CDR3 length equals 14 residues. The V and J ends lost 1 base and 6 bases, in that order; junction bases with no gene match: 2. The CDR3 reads CASSIALAGGEQYF. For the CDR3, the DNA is TGTGCCAGTAGTATAGCTCTAGCGGGAGGCGAGCAGTACTTC.

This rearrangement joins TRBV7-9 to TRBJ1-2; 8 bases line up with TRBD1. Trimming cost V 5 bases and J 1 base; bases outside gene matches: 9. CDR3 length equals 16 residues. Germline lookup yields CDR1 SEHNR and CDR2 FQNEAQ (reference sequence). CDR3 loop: CASSPRYRGDNYGYTF. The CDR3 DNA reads TGTGCCAGCAGCCCCCGTTACAGGGGGGATAACTATGGCTACACCTTC.

The CDR3 spells CASRSSSFSGELFF. In DNA form, the CDR3 reads TGTGCCAGCAGATCGTCTAGCTTTAGCGGGGAGCTGTTTTTT. V and J are TRBV6-4 and TRBJ2-2; D possibly corresponds to TRBD2 (5 bases). V lost 6 bases and J lost 7, with 15 bases in between. The V gene's germline CDR1 is MRHNA and CDR2 SNTAGT. The CDR3 is made up of 14 amino acids.

The CDR3 loop is CASSPDSIWSSYEQYF. DNA for the CDR3: TGTGCCAGCAGTCCGGACTCGATTTGGAGCTCCTACGAGCAGTACTTC. The chain couples TRBV28 to TRBJ2-7, with a tentative D call TRBD2 (5 bases). The CDR3 extends over 16 amino acids. The V end was cut by 5 bases, the J end by 0 bases, with 17 bases between. Germline-derived CDR1 and CDR2 are MDHEN and SYDVKM.

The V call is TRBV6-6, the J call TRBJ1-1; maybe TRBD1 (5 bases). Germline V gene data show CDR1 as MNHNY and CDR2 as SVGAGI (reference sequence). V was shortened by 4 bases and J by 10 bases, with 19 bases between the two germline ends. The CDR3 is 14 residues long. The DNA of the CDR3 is TGTGCCAGCAGTTCCCTACTTCAGGGACTGGGAGCTTTCTTT. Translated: CASSSLLQGLGAFF.

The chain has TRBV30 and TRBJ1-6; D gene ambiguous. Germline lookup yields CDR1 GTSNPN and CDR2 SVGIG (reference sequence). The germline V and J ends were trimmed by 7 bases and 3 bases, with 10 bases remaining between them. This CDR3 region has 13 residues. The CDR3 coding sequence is TGTGCCTCCACGACACTCTATAATTCACCCCTCCACTTT. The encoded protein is CASTTLYNSPLHF.

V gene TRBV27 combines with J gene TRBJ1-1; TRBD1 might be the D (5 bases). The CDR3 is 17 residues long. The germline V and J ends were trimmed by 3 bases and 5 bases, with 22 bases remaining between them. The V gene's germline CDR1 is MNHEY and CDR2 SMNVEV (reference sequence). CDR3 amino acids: CASSFTGRGPKRTEAFF. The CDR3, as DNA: TGTGCCAGCAGTTTTACAGGAAGAGGACCGAAGAGGACTGAAGCTTTCTTT.

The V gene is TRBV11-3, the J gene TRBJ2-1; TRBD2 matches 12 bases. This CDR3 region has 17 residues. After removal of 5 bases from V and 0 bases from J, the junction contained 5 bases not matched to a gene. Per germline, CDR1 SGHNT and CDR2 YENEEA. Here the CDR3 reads CASSLAGGRSSYNEQFF. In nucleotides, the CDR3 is TGTGCCAGCAGCCTAGCGGGGGGGAGAAGCTCCTACAATGAGCAGTTCTTC.

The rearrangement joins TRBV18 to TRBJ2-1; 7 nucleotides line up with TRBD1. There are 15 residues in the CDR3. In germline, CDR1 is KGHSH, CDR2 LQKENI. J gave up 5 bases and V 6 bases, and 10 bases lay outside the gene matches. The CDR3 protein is CASSLRQGIHNEQFF. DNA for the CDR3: TGTGCCAGCTCCCTAAGACAGGGTATCCACAATGAGCAGTTCTTC.

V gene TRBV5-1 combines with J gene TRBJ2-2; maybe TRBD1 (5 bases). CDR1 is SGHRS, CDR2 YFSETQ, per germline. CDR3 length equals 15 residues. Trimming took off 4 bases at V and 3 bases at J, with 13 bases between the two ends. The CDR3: CASSPSLRDTGELFF. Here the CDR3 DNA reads TGCGCCAGCAGCCCATCTCTCAGGGACACCGGGGAGCTGTTTTTT.

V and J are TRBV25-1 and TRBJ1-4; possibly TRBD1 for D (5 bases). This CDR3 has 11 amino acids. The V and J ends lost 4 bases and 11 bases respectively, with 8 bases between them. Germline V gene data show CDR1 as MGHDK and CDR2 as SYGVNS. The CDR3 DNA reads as TGTGCCAGCAGTGGGGGGGACAAACTGTTTTTT. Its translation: CASSGGDKLFF.

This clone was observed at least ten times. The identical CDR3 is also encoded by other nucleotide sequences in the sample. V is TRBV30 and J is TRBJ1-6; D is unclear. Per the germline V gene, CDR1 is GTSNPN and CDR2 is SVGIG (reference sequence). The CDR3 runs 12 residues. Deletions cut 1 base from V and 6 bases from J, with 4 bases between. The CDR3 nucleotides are TGTGCCTGGAGTGCCGGTAATTCACCCCTCCACTTT. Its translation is CAWSAGNSPLHF.

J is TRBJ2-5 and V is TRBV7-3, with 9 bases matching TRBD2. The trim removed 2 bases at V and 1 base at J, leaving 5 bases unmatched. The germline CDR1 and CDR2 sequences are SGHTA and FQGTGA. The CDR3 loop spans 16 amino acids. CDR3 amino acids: CASSLWASGIQETQYF. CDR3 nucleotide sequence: TGTGCCAGCAGCTTATGGGCTAGCGGGATCCAAGAGACCCAGTACTTC.

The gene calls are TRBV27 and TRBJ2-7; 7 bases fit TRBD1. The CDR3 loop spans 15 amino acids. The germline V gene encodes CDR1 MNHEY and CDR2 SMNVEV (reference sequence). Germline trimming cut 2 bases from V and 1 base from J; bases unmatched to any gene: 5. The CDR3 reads CASSLGQGVSYEQYF. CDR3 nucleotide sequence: TGTGCCAGCAGTTTAGGGCAGGGGGTTTCCTACGAGCAGTACTTC.

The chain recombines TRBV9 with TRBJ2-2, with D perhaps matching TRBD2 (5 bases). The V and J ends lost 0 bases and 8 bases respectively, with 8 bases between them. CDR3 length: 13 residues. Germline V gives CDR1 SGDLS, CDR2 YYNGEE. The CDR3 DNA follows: TGTGCCAGCAGCGTAGATGGACTTGGGGAGCTGTTTTTT. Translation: CASSVDGLGELFF.

CDR3 sequence (DNA): TGTGCCAGCAGCCTGGACAGCTATGGCTACACCTTC. It is translated as CASSLDSYGYTF. The V call is TRBV2, the J call TRBJ1-2, with a tentative D call TRBD1 (6 bases). Trimming took 6 bases from V and 4 from J, leaving 9 bases between them. Germline-derived CDR1 and CDR2 are SNHLY and FYNNEI. This CDR3 is built from 12 residues.

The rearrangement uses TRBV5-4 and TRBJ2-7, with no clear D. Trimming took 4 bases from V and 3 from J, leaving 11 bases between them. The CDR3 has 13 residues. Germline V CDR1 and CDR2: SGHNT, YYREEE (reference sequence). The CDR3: CASSADGFYEQYF. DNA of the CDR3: TGTGCCAGCAGCGCTGACGGGTTCTACGAGCAGTACTTC.

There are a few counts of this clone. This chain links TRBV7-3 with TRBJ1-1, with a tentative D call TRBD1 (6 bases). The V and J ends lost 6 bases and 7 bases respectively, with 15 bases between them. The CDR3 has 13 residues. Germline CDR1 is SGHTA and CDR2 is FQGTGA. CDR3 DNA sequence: TGTGCCAGCAGTAACAGGGCCTCCAGTGAAGCTTTCTTT. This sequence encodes CASSNRASSEAFF.

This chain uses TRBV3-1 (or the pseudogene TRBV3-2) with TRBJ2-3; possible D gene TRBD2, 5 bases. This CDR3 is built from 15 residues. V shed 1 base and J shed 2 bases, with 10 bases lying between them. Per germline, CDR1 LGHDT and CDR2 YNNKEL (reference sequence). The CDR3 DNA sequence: TGTGCCAGCAGCCAAGGAACTAGTTACACAGATACGCAGTATTTT. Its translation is CASSQGTSYTDTQYF.

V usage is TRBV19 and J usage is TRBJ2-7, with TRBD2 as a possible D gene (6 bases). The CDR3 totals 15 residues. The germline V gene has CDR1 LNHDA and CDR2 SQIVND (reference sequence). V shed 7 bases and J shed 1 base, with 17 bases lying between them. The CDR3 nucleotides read TGTGCCAGTAAAGGACTCGCAGGAGGGTCCTACGAGCAGTACTTC. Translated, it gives CASKGLAGGSYEQYF. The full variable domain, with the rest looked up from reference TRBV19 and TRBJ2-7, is DGGITQSPKYLFRKEGQNVTLSCEQNLNHDAMYWYRQDPGQGLRLIYYSQIVNDFQKGDIAEGYSVSREKKESFPLTVTSAQKNPTAFYLCASKGLAGGSYEQYFGPGTRLTVT.